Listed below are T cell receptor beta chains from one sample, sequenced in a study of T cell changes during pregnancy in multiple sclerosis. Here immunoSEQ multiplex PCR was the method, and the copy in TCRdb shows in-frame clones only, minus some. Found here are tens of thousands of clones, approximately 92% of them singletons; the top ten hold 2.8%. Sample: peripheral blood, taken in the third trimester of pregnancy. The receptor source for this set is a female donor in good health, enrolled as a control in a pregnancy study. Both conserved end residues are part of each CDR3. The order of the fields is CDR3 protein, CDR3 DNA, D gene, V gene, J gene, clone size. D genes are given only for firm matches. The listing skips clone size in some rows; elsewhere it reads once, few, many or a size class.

cdr3_aa: CASSLTQGEQYF
cdr3_nt: TGTGCCAGCAGCTTGACCCAGGGTGAGCAGTACTTC
d_call: NA
v_call: TRBV7-9
j_call: TRBJ2-7
clone_size: once

cdr3_aa: CASSSRGREQYF
cdr3_nt: TGTGCCAGCAGCAGCAGGGGGCGGGAGCAGTACTTC
d_call: TRBD1
v_call: TRBV13
j_call: TRBJ2-7
clone_size: NA

cdr3_aa: CASSWDSGRDTQYF
cdr3_nt: TGTGCCAGCAGTTGGGATAGCGGGAGGGATACGCAGTATTTT
d_call: TRBD2
v_call: TRBV6-6
j_call: TRBJ2-3
clone_size: NA

cdr3_aa: CASSQVLAATSDTQYF
cdr3_nt: TGTGCCAGCAGCCAGGTACTAGCGGCGACATCGGATACGCAGTATTTT
d_call: TRBD2
v_call: TRBV4-2
j_call: TRBJ2-3
clone_size: NA

cdr3_aa: CASSLVAGADNEQFF
cdr3_nt: TGCGCCAGCAGCTTGGTAGCGGGGGCTGACAATGAGCAGTTCTTC
d_call: TRBD2
v_call: TRBV5-1
j_call: TRBJ2-1
clone_size: once

cdr3_aa: CASSLLQGSSPLHF
cdr3_nt: TGTGCCAGCAGTTTACTTCAGGGAAGTTCACCCCTCCACTTT
d_call: NA
v_call: TRBV27
j_call: TRBJ1-6
clone_size: NA

cdr3_aa: CASRPRPDRAGQAFF
cdr3_nt: TGCGCCAGCAGACCTAGACCGGACAGGGCGGGCCAAGCTTTCTTT
d_call: TRBD1
v_call: TRBV5-1
j_call: TRBJ1-1
clone_size: once

cdr3_aa: CASSYDRGETQYF
cdr3_nt: TGTGCCAGCAGCTACGACAGGGGAGAGACCCAGTACTTC
d_call: TRBD1
v_call: TRBV7-9
j_call: TRBJ2-5
clone_size: NA

cdr3_aa: CASGGSLLSTDTQYF
cdr3_nt: TGTGCCAGCGGTGGTAGCCTCCTTAGCACAGATACGCAGTATTTT
d_call: NA
v_call: TRBV6-5
j_call: TRBJ2-3
clone_size: NA

cdr3_aa: CASSISDRGRAPLHF
cdr3_nt: TGTGCCAGCAGTATTTCAGACAGGGGAAGGGCACCCCTCCACTTT
d_call: TRBD1
v_call: TRBV27
j_call: TRBJ1-6
clone_size: NA

cdr3_aa: CASSYLYEQYF
cdr3_nt: TGTGCCAGCAGCTACCTCTACGAGCAGTACTTC
d_call: NA
v_call: TRBV6-5
j_call: TRBJ2-7
clone_size: once

cdr3_aa: CASSDRQGRSYEQYF
cdr3_nt: TGTGCCAGCAGCGACAGACAGGGGCGCTCCTACGAGCAGTACTTC
d_call: TRBD1
v_call: TRBV11-2
j_call: TRBJ2-7
clone_size: NA

cdr3_aa: CASNVASGGNTIYF
cdr3_nt: TGTGCCAGCAATGTAGCGTCGGGTGGAAACACCATATATTTT
d_call: NA
v_call: TRBV28
j_call: TRBJ1-3
clone_size: once

cdr3_aa: CASSPGLAGEEETQYF
cdr3_nt: TGTGCCAGCTCACCAGGTCTAGCGGGAGAAGAAGAGACCCAGTACTTC
d_call: TRBD2
v_call: TRBV18
j_call: TRBJ2-5
clone_size: NA

cdr3_aa: CASSVNLNSEQFF
cdr3_nt: TGTGCCAGCAGCGTTAACCTAAATAGTGAGCAGTTCTTC
d_call: NA
v_call: TRBV9
j_call: TRBJ2-1
clone_size: NA

cdr3_aa: CASSHGLAGGYEQFF
cdr3_nt: TGTGCCAGCAGTCACGGACTAGCGGGAGGGTATGAGCAGTTCTTC
d_call: TRBD2
v_call: TRBV27
j_call: TRBJ2-1
clone_size: NA

cdr3_aa: CASSLTGWYGYTF
cdr3_nt: TGTGCCAGCAGCTTGACAGGGTGGTATGGCTACACCTTC
d_call: NA
v_call: TRBV5-8
j_call: TRBJ1-2
clone_size: NA

cdr3_aa: CASSQVAGATSTDTQYF
cdr3_nt: TGTGCCAGCAGCCAAGTGGCAGGGGCAACTAGCACAGATACGCAGTATTTT
d_call: NA
v_call: TRBV14
j_call: TRBJ2-3
clone_size: few

cdr3_aa: CASSYRTGLSPLHF
cdr3_nt: TGTGCCAGCAGCTATCGGACTGGGCTTTCACCCCTCCACTTT
d_call: NA
v_call: TRBV11-1
j_call: TRBJ1-6
clone_size: NA

cdr3_aa: CASSINTGESGNTIYF
cdr3_nt: TGCGCCAGCAGCATTAACACAGGAGAATCAGGAAACACCATATATTTT
d_call: NA
v_call: TRBV5-1
j_call: TRBJ1-3
clone_size: NA

cdr3_aa: CASSPSRLAGVYEQYF
cdr3_nt: TGCGCCAGCAGCCCAAGTCGGCTAGCGGGAGTCTACGAGCAGTACTTC
d_call: TRBD2
v_call: TRBV4-1
j_call: TRBJ2-7
clone_size: NA

cdr3_aa: CASSPAGAYEQYF
cdr3_nt: TGTGCCAGCAGCCCTGCCGGGGCCTACGAGCAGTACTTC
d_call: NA
v_call: TRBV5-4
j_call: TRBJ2-7
clone_size: once

cdr3_aa: CASSSAGTAYGYTF
cdr3_nt: TGTGCCAGCAGTTCAGCCGGGACAGCCTATGGCTACACCTTC
d_call: TRBD1
v_call: TRBV27
j_call: TRBJ1-2
clone_size: NA

cdr3_aa: CASSEEPGPGGGYTF
cdr3_nt: TGTGCCAGCAGTGAAGAGCCCGGACCAGGAGGGGGCTACACCTTC
d_call: NA
v_call: TRBV2
j_call: TRBJ1-2
clone_size: NA

cdr3_aa: CASSLGGTAGSNEKLFF
cdr3_nt: TGTGCCAGCAGCTTGGGTGGGACCGCGGGGTCTAATGAAAAACTGTTTTTT
d_call: NA
v_call: TRBV5-4
j_call: TRBJ1-4
clone_size: NA

cdr3_aa: CASSESGTATYNEQFF
cdr3_nt: TGTGCCAGTAGTGAGTCGGGAACGGCAACCTACAATGAGCAGTTCTTC
d_call: NA
v_call: TRBV19
j_call: TRBJ2-1
clone_size: NA

cdr3_aa: CASSQPGTGHLETQYF
cdr3_nt: TGTGCCAGCAGCCAACCCGGGACAGGGCATTTAGAGACCCAGTACTTC
d_call: TRBD1
v_call: TRBV4-2
j_call: TRBJ2-5
clone_size: NA